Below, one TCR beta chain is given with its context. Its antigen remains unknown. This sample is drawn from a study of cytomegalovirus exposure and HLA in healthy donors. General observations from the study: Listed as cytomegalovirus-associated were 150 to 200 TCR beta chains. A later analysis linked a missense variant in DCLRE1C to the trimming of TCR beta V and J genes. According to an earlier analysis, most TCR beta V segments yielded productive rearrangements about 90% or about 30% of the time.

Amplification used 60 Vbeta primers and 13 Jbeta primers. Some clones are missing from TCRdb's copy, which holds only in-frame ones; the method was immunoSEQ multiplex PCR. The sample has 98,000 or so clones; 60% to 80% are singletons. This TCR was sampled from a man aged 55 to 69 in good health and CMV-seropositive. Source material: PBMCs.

CDR3 in amino acids: CAWSTDGGYTF. The CDR3 DNA sequence: TGTGCCTGGAGTACCGACGGGGGCTACACCTTC. This rearrangement joins TRBV30 to TRBJ1-2; D is ambiguous. Trimming left V 2 bases short and J 8 bases short, with 9 bases between. Germline V lookup: CDR1 GTSNPN, CDR2 SVGIG (reference sequence). This CDR3 has 11 amino acids.